This entry is about one T cell receptor beta chain. This CDR3 region has 16 residues. The trim removed 4 bases at V and 4 bases at J, leaving 11 bases unmatched. Germline assignment: CDR1 MGHRA and CDR2 YSYEKL. Sequencing was performed with immunoSEQ multiplex PCR; in TCRdb, only in-frame clones are kept and a portion is missing. The sample lists approximately 270,000 clones, 90% to 95% occurring once. The data derive from a study of T cell responses to AZD1222 COVID-19 vaccine. The sequence was obtained from an adult who received the AZD1222 COVID-19 vaccine. The specimen comprised peripheral blood, sampled 28 days after the second AZD1222 dose. The chain links TRBV4-1 to TRBJ2-7, with 9 nucleotides matching TRBD1. The CDR3 loop reads CASSRNRDREWYEQYF. The CDR3 DNA reads as TGCGCCAGCAGCCGCAACCGGGACAGGGAATGGTACGAGCAGTACTTC.